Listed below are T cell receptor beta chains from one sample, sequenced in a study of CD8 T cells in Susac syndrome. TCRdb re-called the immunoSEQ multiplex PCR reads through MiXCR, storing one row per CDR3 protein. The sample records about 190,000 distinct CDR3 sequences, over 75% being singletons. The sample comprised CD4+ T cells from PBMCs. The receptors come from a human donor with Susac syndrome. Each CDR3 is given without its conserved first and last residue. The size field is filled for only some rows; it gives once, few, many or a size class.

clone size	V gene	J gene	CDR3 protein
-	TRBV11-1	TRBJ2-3	ASSLRDRTTDTQY
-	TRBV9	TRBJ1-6	ASSLTGDNSPLH
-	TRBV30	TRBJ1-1	AWMKAGRAEAF
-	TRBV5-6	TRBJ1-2	ASSSGQTLLTYGYT
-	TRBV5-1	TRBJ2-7	ATRSGDRDNEQY
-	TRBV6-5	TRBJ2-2	ASSYYSGYTGELF
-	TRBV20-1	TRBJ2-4	SARPSGRKNIQY
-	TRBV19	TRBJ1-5	ASSHPGTDNQPQH
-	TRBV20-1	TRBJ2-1	SARDLSSYNEQF
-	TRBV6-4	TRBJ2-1	ASRRTSGSRDEQF
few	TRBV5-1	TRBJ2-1	ASSLGSQTGYYNEQF
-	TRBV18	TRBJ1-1	ASSPNREAEAF
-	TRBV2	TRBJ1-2	ASTSAGTGVGYT
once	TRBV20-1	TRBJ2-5	SARLAGSQETQY
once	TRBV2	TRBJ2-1	ASSQRGGRNEQF
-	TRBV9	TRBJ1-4	ASSVGSRTNEKLF
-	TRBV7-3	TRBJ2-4	ASSSRTRDAGDIQY
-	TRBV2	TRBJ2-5	ASSQVTKETQY
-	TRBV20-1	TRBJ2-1	SARAAGRSPEQF
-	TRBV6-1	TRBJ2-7	ASARQGVYEQY
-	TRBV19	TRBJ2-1	ASRMALAHYNEQF
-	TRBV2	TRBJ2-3	ASSELSGTDTQY
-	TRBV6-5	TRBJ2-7	ASSTAGTSYEQY
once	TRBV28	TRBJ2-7	ASSSSPSGGLGWY